The clone carrying this TCR beta chain has just a few counts. The target antigen is unknown. The CDR3 is 14 amino acids. The germline gives CDR1 MGHRA, CDR2 YSYEKL. The V and J ends lost 3 bases and 6 bases respectively, with 15 bases between them. The sample comes from a study of cytotoxic CD8 clonotypes in ibrutinib-treated CLL. Regarding the study as a whole: Against age-matched healthy donors, baseline clonality ran higher and tracked circulating CD8+ T-cell counts.

Sequencing used immunoSEQ multiplex PCR; TCRdb keeps in-frame clones, though not all of them. Of 50,000 to 60,000 clones in the sample, around four fifths were seen once. Material: PBMCs, obtained after 24 months of ibrutinib treatment. This TCR was recovered from a human donor with chronic lymphocytic leukemia. The V gene is TRBV4-1, the J gene TRBJ2-7; D might be TRBD1 (6 bases). The CDR3 nucleotides read TGCGCCAGCAGCCAGGGGGTACAGGGCTCCGAGCAGTACTTC. It codes for CASSQGVQGSEQYF.